The 20 T cell receptor beta chains below were found in one sample sequenced in a study of cytomegalovirus exposure and HLA in healthy donors. With 60 Vbeta and 13 Jbeta primers, the PCR was carried out. The repertoire was sequenced with immunoSEQ multiplex PCR; TCRdb's copy has only in-frame clones and lacks some. Counted here are 110,000 or so clones, around 75% occurring once; the ten biggest clones make up roughly 1.2%. The sequenced sample was PBMCs. The receptors originated from a man in his forties in good health and CMV-seronegative.

The genes are TRBV11-3 and TRBJ2-1; D is uncertain. This CDR3 contains 14 residues. Germline CDR1 and CDR2: SGHNT and YENEEA. V was shortened by 5 bases and J by 8 bases, with 16 bases between the two germline ends. The CDR3 reads CASSAAAQLDEQFF. CDR3 DNA sequence: TGTGCCAGCAGCGCAGCCGCACAGTTGGATGAGCAGTTCTTC.

The gene calls are TRBV9 and TRBJ2-5; 11 nucleotides agree with TRBD1. The germline gives CDR1 SGDLS, CDR2 YYNGEE. The trim removed 1 base at V and 4 bases at J, leaving 6 bases unmatched. The CDR3 extends over 16 amino acids. DNA of the CDR3: TGTGCCAGCAGCGTAACCGGGACAGGGGGAGGAGAGACCCAGTACTTC. It encodes CASSVTGTGGGETQYF.

The chain couples TRBV19 to TRBJ1-1; the D is unclear. Germline V lookup: CDR1 LNHDA, CDR2 SQIVND (reference sequence). The CDR3 covers 15 residues. V was pared by 4 bases and J by 0 bases, with 12 bases between. In DNA, the CDR3 is TGTGCCAGTAGTACTACCGGGAACCTGAACACTGAAGCTTTCTTT. It encodes CASSTTGNLNTEAFF.

This clone was observed a few times. V is TRBV19 and J is TRBJ2-3; TRBD2 matches at 9 bases. V shed 6 bases and J 5 bases; nucleotides not matched to a gene: 9. Germline loops: CDR1 LNHDA, CDR2 SQIVND (reference sequence). CDR3 length: 15 residues. The CDR3 protein is CASSLGAGGLDTQYF. The CDR3 bases are TGTGCCAGTAGCCTGGGGGCGGGGGGGCTAGATACGCAGTATTTT.

The chain couples TRBV7-9 to TRBJ1-1; D perhaps matches TRBD1 (5 bases). Trimming shortened V by 5 bases and J by 0 bases, and 10 bases separated the two germline ends. This CDR3 is 14 amino acids long. Germline CDR1 is SEHNR and CDR2 is FQNEAQ (reference sequence). CDR3 DNA: TGTGCCAGCAGCGGGGGGGTTGTGAACACTGAAGCTTTCTTT. Its translation: CASSGGVVNTEAFF. The full variable domain, in which reference TRBV7-9 and TRBJ1-1 provide the parts outside the CDR3, is DTGVSQNPRHKITKRGQNVTFRCDPISEHNRLYWYRQTLGQGPEFLTYFQNEAQLEKSRLLSDRFSAERPKGSFSTLEIQRTEQGDSAMYLCASSGGVVNTEAFFGQGTRLTVV.

Comments on this clone: One junction end disagrees with the germline gene, perhaps due to a read error. The gene calls are TRBV15 and TRBJ1-5; perhaps TRBD1 as D (6 bases). The CDR3 contains 16 residues. In germline, CDR1 is LNHNV, CDR2 YYDKDF (reference sequence). The CDR3 region is CATSGEGTWGRQPQHF. The CDR3 nucleotides are TGTGCCACCAGCGGAGAAGGGACATGGGGAAGGCAGCCCCAGCATTTT.

The chain links TRBV11-2 to TRBJ2-3; 10 nucleotides match TRBD2. This CDR3 region has 18 residues. Germline V lookup: CDR1 SGHAT, CDR2 FQNNGV. V shed 2 bases and J 4 bases; nucleotides not matched to a gene: 12. The CDR3 DNA is TGTGCCAGCAGCTTAAATTCGGCTAGCGGGAGCGTGGCAGATACGCAGTATTTT. It encodes CASSLNSASGSVADTQYF.

The rearrangement links TRBV7-9 to TRBJ1-4; D uncertain. The length of the CDR3 is 14 residues. The V gene's germline CDR1 is SEHNR and CDR2 FQNEAQ (reference sequence). Between the trimmed V and J ends, which lost 3 bases and 8 bases, there was a span of 13 bases. The DNA for the CDR3 is TGTGCCAGCAGCTTTCGGACGGGGAACGAAAAACTGTTTTTT. Protein sequence: CASSFRTGNEKLFF.

The chain uses TRBV15 and TRBJ1-1; maybe TRBD1 (5 bases). Germline values: CDR1 LNHNV, CDR2 YYDKDF (reference sequence). This CDR3 has 13 residues. V dropped 1 base and J dropped 4 bases, with 7 bases sitting between them. The CDR3 sequence is CATSRAGFTEAFF. The CDR3 nucleotides are TGTGCCACCAGCAGAGCAGGGTTCACTGAAGCTTTCTTT.

The gene calls are TRBV27 and TRBJ2-7, with 7 bases fitting TRBD1. J was trimmed by 0 bases and V by 5 bases; bases with no gene match: 7. Germline values: CDR1 MNHEY, CDR2 SMNVEV (reference sequence). The length of the CDR3 is 15 residues. CDR3 region: CASSKTGQYSYEQYF. In DNA, the CDR3 is TGTGCCAGCAGTAAGACAGGGCAGTACTCCTACGAGCAGTACTTC.

This chain connects TRBV6-5 to TRBJ2-2; TRBD2 might be the D (5 bases). CDR3 length: 15 residues. The V gene's germline CDR1 is MNHEY and CDR2 SVGAGI. The V end lost 0 bases, the J end lost 7 bases, and 12 bases lay between the germline ends. The CDR3 sequence is CASSYSSGWGGELFF. The DNA of the CDR3 is TGTGCCAGCAGTTACTCGTCGGGATGGGGCGGGGAGCTGTTTTTT.

This chain connects TRBV29-1 to TRBJ2-5; TRBD1 matches at 7 bases. The DNA end lines up better with TRBJ2-7; the J call may be wrong. Germline V gives CDR1 SQVTM, CDR2 ANQGSEA. This CDR3 is built from 13 residues. The CDR3 DNA follows: TGCAGCGTTGAAGTTCAGGGGGCCTACGAGCAGTACTTC. This codes for CSVEVQGAYEQYF.

This CDR3 is CASSSPGGYTDTQYF. The CDR3 coding sequence is TGTGCCAGCAGTAGCCCTGGCGGATACACAGATACGCAGTATTTT. This chain uses TRBV6-6 with TRBJ2-3; D remains ambiguous. The CDR3 covers 15 residues. The germline V and J ends were trimmed by 5 bases and 2 bases, with 14 bases remaining between them. CDR1 is MNHNY and CDR2 is SVGAGI in the germline V gene (reference sequence).

The rearrangement joins TRBV4-3 to TRBJ2-2; possible D gene TRBD1, 6 bases. Trimming took off 1 base at V and 5 bases at J, with 11 bases between the two ends. The CDR3 spans 15 residues. Germline-derived CDR1 and CDR2 are LGHNA and YSLEER. CDR3: CASSQAGGQTGELFF. The CDR3 DNA reads as TGCGCCAGCAGCCAAGCTGGGGGCCAAACCGGGGAGCTGTTTTTT.

The chain is built from TRBV28 and TRBJ1-2, with D possibly TRBD1 on 6 matching bases. Trimming shortened V by 8 bases and J by 4 bases, and 14 bases separated the two germline ends. This CDR3 spans 13 amino acids. CDR1 is MDHEN and CDR2 is SYDVKM in the germline V gene. The CDR3 DNA sequence: TGTGCCAGCGGCGGGGGCGTTGGCTATGGCTACACCTTC. It is translated as CASGGGVGYGYTF.

This clone appeared once. The genes are TRBV23-1 and TRBJ2-6; maybe TRBD2 (6 bases). TRBV23-1 is identified as an open reading frame with a role that is uncertain. V lost 2 bases and J lost 4, with 15 bases in between. The CDR3 is made up of 17 amino acids. CDR3 DNA sequence: TGCGCCAGCAGTCAAGGAAGGAGGGTTGTAGGGGCCAACGTCCTGACTTTC. Translated: CASSQGRRVVGANVLTF.

This chain links TRBV4-3 with TRBJ1-6; 9 bases match TRBD1. With 2 bases clipped from V and 9 bases from J, the junction kept 11 bases outside the gene matches. Germline lookup yields CDR1 LGHNA and CDR2 YSLEER. The CDR3 is 17 residues long. CDR3 protein: CASSQQPPGQGISPLHF. The DNA for the CDR3 is TGCGCCAGCAGCCAACAGCCACCGGGACAGGGTATTTCACCCCTCCACTTT.

This chain uses TRBV30 with TRBJ2-7; tentatively, D is TRBD1 (5 bases). This CDR3 region has 15 residues. Germline CDR1 reads GTSNPN; CDR2 reads SVGIG (reference sequence). Trimming removed 2 bases from V and 2 bases from J, with 16 bases in between. The CDR3 protein is CAWSMGLTGTYEQYF. In DNA form, the CDR3 reads TGTGCCTGGAGTATGGGCCTAACAGGTACCTACGAGCAGTACTTC.

This chain uses TRBV5-1 with TRBJ2-7; 8 nucleotides agree with TRBD2. The CDR3 has 15 residues. Trimming removed 4 bases from V and 0 bases from J; junction bases left unmatched: 6. Germline CDR1 SGHRS, CDR2 YFSETQ. The chain's CDR3 is CASSPFSGSSYEQYF. The CDR3 bases are TGCGCCAGCAGCCCATTCAGCGGGAGCTCCTACGAGCAGTACTTC.

The V gene is TRBV9, the J gene TRBJ1-6, with 8 bases matching TRBD1. This CDR3 is built from 15 residues. After removal of 0 bases from V and 7 bases from J, the junction contained 3 bases not matched to a gene. CDR1 and CDR2 (germline): SGDLS, YYNGEE. CDR3 DNA: TGTGCCAGCAGCGTAGATAACAGGGGGAATTCACCCCTCCACTTT. Its protein product is CASSVDNRGNSPLHF.